Presented here are 9 T cell receptor beta chains from one specimen sequenced in a study of cytomegalovirus exposure and HLA in healthy donors. Researchers ran the PCR with 60 Vbeta and 13 Jbeta primers. Produced via immunoSEQ multiplex PCR; TCRdb's table is partial and in-frame only. The sample lists fewer than 70,000 clones, around 85% occurring once. The sample taken for sequencing was PBMCs. All receptors come from a man between 40 and 49 years old in good health and CMV-seronegative.

This chain uses TRBV15 with TRBJ2-7; TRBD1 might be the D (5 bases). CDR3 length: 15 residues. Trimming removed 1 base at V and 3 bases at J, with 13 bases between. Germline CDR1 LNHNV, CDR2 YYDKDF (reference sequence). The CDR3 nucleotides read TGTGCCACCAGCAGAGGTCGGACAAGAGTCTACGAGCAGTACGTC. It is translated as CATSRGRTRVYEQYV.

The chain couples TRBV7-9 to TRBJ1-3, with TRBD1 identical over 7 bases. Germline V gives CDR1 SEHNR, CDR2 FQNEAQ (reference sequence). The CDR3 is 16 residues long. The V segment lost 4 bases and the J segment 0 bases; nucleotides outside the gene matches: 6. CDR3 sequence (DNA): TGTGCCAGCAGCTCGGACAGGCTTAACTCTGGAAACACCATATATTTT. Translated: CASSSDRLNSGNTIYF.

The chain joins TRBV28 to TRBJ1-1; TRBD1 agrees at 7 bases. Trimming at V came to 6 bases and at J to 0 bases, leaving 1 base not matched to a gene. In germline, CDR1 is MDHEN, CDR2 SYDVKM. This CDR3 is 13 amino acids long. Written as DNA, the CDR3 is TGTGCCAGCAGAGACAGGGTGAACACTGAAGCTTTCTTT. Amino acid sequence: CASRDRVNTEAFF.

The chain recombines TRBV5-4 with TRBJ1-1; D call uncertain. The length of the CDR3 is 14 residues. Trimming pared 2 bases from V and 1 base from J, leaving 9 bases between. CDR1 and CDR2 from the germline V gene are SGHNT and YYREEE (reference sequence). CDR3 sequence: CASSFGVRNTEAFF. In nucleotides, the CDR3 is TGTGCCAGCAGCTTCGGTGTAAGGAACACTGAAGCTTTCTTT.

The genes are TRBV20-1 and TRBJ2-7, with 8 bases matching TRBD1. Germline assignment: CDR1 DFQATT and CDR2 SNEGSKA (reference sequence). CDR3 size: 11 residues. The J segment lost 4 bases and the V segment lost 6 bases, leaving 2 bases of the junction unmatched. CDR3 sequence: CSARTGYEQYF. CDR3 sequence (DNA): TGCAGTGCGCGGACAGGGTACGAGCAGTACTTC.

CDR3 sequence reads: CASSFRTGTQNSPLHF. In DNA form, the CDR3 reads TGTGCCAGCAGCTTTCGGACCGGGACACAGAATTCACCCCTCCACTTT. The chain links TRBV5-4 to TRBJ1-6; D perhaps matches TRBD1 (6 bases). This CDR3 spans 16 amino acids. Per the germline V gene, CDR1 is SGHNT and CDR2 is YYREEE (reference sequence). V gave up 2 bases and J gave up 7 bases, with 16 bases separating them.

This chain joins TRBV18 and TRBJ2-1; 8 nucleotides align to TRBD1. The CDR3 sequence is 16 residues long. V trimming: 3 bases; J trimming: 7 bases; junction bases outside the gene matches: 11. CDR1 is KGHSH and CDR2 is LQKENI in the germline V gene. CDR3: CASSPPLRQGFNEQFF. In nucleotides, the CDR3 is TGTGCCAGCTCACCTCCTTTACGACAGGGGTTTAATGAGCAGTTCTTC.

The rearrangement links TRBV14 to TRBJ1-2; TRBD1 agrees at 11 bases. The CDR3 covers 16 residues. The germline CDR1 and CDR2 sequences are SGHDN and FVKESK. Trimming took 0 bases from V and 5 from J; bases not matched to a gene: 5. The CDR3, as DNA: TGTGCCAGCAGCCAAGATCTCGGACAGGGGGCATATGGCTACACCTTC. It codes for CASSQDLGQGAYGYTF.

The V and J genes are TRBV2 and TRBJ2-7, with D possibly TRBD1 on 6 matching bases. V was pared by 4 bases and J by 4 bases, with 8 bases between. Germline V CDR1 and CDR2: SNHLY, FYNNEI. The CDR3 covers 12 residues. The CDR3 DNA is TGTGCCAGCAGTGGGACAGTTTACGAGCAGTACGTC. Translated, it gives CASSGTVYEQYV.